This T cell receptor beta chain appears in the sequencing data of a study of siplizumab effects on memory and regulatory T cells. The V gene lost 5 bases and the J gene lost 7 bases, with 5 bases spanning the gap. CDR3 size: 11 residues. Germline lookup yields CDR1 MNHNS and CDR2 SASEGT. This clone was seen only a few times. Its matching antigen is unknown. Cells from the mixed lymphocyte reaction underwent coculture for approximately 6 days at 37 degrees C. Method: immunoSEQ multiplex PCR; TCRdb's copy keeps in-frame clones and lacks some. The data contain 8,500 to 10,000 clones, around 40% of them singletons.

V and J are TRBV6-1 and TRBJ2-2; unclear D gene. Material for sequencing was CFSE-low (dividing) CD4+ T cells sorted from an allogeneic mixed lymphocyte reaction. The TCR originated in a human donor in good health; the cells came from an allogeneic mixed lymphocyte reaction. The DNA of the CDR3 is TGTGCCAGCAGTCGGGTCGGGGAGCTGTTTTTT. This translates into CASSRVGELFF.